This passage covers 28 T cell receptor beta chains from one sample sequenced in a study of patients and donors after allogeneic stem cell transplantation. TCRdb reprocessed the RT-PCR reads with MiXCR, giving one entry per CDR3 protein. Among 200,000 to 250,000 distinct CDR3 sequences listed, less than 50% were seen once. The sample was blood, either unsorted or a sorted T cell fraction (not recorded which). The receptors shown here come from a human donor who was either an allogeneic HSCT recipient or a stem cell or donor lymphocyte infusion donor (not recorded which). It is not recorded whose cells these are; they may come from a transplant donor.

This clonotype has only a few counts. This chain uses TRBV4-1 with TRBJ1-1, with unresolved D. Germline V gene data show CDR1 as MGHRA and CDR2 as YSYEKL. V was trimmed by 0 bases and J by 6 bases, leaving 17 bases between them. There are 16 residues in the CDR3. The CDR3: CASSQEPGLSTAEAFF. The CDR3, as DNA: TGCGCCAGCAGCCAAGAGCCAGGCCTATCGACGGCTGAAGCTTTCTTT.

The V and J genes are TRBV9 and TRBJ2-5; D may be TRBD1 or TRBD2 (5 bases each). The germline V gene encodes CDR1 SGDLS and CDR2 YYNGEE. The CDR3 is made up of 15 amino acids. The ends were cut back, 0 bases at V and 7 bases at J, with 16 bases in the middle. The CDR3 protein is CASSVEASPRGTQYF. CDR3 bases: TGTGCCAGCAGCGTAGAAGCCAGCCCGAGGGGGACCCAGTACTTC.

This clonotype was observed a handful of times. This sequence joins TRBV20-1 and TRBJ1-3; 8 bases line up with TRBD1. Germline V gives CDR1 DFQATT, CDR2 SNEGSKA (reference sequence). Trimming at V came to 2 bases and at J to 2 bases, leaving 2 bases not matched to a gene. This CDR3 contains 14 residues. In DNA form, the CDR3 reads TGCAGTGCTAGACTGACAGGGGCTGGAAACACCATATATTTT. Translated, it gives CSARLTGAGNTIYF.

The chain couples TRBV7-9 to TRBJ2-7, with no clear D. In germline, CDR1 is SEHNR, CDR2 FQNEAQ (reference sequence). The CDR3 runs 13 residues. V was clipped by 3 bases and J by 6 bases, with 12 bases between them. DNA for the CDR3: TGTGCCAGCAGCTTTAATAGCTTAGCCGAGCAGTACTTC. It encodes CASSFNSLAEQYF.

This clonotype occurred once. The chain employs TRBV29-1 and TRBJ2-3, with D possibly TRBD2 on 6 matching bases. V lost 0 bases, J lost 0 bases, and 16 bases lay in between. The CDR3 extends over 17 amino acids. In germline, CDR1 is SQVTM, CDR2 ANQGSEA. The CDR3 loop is CSVEDRGGASSTDTQYF. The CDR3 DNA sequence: TGCAGCGTTGAAGATCGGGGCGGGGCCTCGAGCACAGATACGCAGTATTTT.

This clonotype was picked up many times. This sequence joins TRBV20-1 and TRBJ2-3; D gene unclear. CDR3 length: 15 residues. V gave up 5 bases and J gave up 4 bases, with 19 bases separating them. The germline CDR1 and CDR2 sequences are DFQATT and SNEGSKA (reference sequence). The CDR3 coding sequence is TGCAGTGCTCCTAAGACTCCAGACACCCCAGATACGCAGTATTTT. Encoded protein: CSAPKTPDTPDTQYF.

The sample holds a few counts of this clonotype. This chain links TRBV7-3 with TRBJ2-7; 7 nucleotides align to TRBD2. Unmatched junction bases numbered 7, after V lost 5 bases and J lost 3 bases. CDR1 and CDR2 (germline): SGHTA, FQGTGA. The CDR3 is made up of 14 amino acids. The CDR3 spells CASSPGGGIYEQYF. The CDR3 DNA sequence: TGTGCCAGCAGCCCCGGCGGGGGAATCTACGAGCAGTACTTC.

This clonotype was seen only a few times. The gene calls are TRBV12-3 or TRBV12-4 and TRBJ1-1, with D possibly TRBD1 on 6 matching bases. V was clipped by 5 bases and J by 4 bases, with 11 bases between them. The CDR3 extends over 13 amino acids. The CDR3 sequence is CASSIKGGTEAFF. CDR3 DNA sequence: TGTGCCAGCAGTATTAAGGGGGGCACTGAAGCTTTCTTT.

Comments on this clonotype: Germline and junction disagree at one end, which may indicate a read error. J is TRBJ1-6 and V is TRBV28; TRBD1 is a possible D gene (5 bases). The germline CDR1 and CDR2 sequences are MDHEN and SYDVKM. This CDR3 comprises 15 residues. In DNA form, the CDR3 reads TGTGCCGGCAGACCCCAGGCCCAGGGAAGGTCACCCCTCCACTTT. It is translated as CAGRPQAQGRSPLHF.

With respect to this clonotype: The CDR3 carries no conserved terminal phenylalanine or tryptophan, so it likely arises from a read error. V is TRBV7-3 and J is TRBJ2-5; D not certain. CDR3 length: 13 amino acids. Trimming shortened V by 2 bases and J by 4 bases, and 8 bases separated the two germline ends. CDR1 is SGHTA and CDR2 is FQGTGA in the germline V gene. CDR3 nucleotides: TGTGCCAGCAGCTTAGGGCACCCAGAGACCCAGTACCTC. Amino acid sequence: CASSLGHPETQYL.

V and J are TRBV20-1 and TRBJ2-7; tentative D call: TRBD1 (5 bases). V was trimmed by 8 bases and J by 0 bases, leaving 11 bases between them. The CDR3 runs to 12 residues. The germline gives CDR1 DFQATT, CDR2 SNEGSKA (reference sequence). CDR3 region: CSTQGSSYEQYF. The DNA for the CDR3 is TGCAGTACTCAGGGTTCCTCCTACGAGCAGTACTTC.

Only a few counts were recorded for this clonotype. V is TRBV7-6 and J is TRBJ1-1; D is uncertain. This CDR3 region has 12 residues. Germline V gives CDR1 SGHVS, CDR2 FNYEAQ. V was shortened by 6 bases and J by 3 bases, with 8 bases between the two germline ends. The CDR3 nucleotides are TGTGCCAGCAGATCGCCCCACACTGAAGCTTTCTTT. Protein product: CASRSPHTEAFF.

The CDR3 loop reads CASSLALILNEQFF. For the CDR3, the DNA is TGCGCCAGCAGCTTGGCACTAATACTTAATGAGCAGTTCTTC. The V gene is TRBV5-1, the J gene TRBJ2-1; D remains ambiguous. V lost 0 bases to trimming and J lost 7 bases, with 11 bases between them. This CDR3 spans 14 amino acids. Germline V gives CDR1 SGHRS, CDR2 YFSETQ.

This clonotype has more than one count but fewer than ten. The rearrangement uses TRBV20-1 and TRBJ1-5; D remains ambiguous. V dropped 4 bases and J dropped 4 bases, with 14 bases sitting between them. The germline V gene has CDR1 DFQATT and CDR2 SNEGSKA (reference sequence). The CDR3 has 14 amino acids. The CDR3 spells CSATQTGLNQPQHF. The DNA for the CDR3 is TGCAGTGCTACCCAGACCGGTCTAAATCAGCCCCAGCATTTT.

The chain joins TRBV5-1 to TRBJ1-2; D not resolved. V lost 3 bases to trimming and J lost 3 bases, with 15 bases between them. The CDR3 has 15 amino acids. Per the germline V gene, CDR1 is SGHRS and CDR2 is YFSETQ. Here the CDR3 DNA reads TGCGCCAGCAGCTCCACCGGGATTCCTTACTATGGCTACACCTTC. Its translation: CASSSTGIPYYGYTF.

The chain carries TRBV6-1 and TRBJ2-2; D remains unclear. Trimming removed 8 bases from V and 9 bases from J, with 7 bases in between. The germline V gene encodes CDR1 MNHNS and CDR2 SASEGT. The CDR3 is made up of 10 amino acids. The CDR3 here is CASALRELFF. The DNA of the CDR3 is TGTGCCAGCGCCCTAAGGGAGCTGTTTTTT.

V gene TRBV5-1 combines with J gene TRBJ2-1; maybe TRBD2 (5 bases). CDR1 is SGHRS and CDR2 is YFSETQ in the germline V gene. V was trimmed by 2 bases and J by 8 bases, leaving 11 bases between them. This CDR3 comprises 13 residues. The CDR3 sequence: CASSLLTSYEQFF. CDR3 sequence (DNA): TGCGCCAGCAGCTTACTTACTAGTTATGAGCAGTTCTTC.

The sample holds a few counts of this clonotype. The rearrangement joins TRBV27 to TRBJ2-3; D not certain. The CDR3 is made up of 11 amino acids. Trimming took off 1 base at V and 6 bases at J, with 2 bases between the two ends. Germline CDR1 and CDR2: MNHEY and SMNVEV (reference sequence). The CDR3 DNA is TGTGCCAGCAGTTTATATGATACGCAGTATTTT. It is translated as CASSLYDTQYF.

CDR3: CASSFSQANEKLFF. The CDR3 DNA sequence: TGTGCCAGCAGTTTCTCCCAGGCGAATGAAAAACTGTTTTTT. The genes are TRBV12-3 or TRBV12-4 and TRBJ1-4; D is undetermined. CDR3 length: 14 residues. Trimming took 3 bases from V and 5 from J, leaving 10 bases between them.

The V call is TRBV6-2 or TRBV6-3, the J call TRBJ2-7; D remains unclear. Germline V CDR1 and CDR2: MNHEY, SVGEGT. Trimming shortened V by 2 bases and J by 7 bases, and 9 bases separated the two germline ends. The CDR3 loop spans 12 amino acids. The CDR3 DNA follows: TGTGCCAGCAGTTACGGTGTGGAGGAGCAGTACTTC. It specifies CASSYGVEEQYF.

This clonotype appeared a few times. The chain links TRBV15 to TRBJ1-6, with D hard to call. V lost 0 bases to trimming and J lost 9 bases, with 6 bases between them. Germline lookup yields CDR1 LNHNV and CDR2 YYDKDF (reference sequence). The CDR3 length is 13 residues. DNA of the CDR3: TGTGCCACCAGCAGAGACGGGAGTTCACCCCTCCACTTT. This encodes CATSRDGSSPLHF.

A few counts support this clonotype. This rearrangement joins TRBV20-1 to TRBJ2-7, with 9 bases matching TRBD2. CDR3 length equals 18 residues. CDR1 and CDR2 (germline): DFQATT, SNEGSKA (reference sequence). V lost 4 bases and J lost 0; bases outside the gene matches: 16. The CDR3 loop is CSATHPDVAGVSSYEQYF. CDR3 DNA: TGCAGTGCTACTCACCCCGACGTAGCGGGGGTTAGCTCCTACGAGCAGTACTTC.

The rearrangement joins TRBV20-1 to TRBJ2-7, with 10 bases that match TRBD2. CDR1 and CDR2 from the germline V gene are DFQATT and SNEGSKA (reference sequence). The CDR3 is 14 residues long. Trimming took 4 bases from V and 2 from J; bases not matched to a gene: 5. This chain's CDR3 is CSATPSGGTYEQYF. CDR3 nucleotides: TGCAGTGCTACCCCTAGCGGGGGAACCTACGAGCAGTACTTC.

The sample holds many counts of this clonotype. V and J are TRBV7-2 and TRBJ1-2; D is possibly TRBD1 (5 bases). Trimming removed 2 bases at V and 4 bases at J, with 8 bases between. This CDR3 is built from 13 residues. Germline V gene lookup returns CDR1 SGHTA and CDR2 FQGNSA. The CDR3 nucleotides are TGTGCCAGCAGCTTACGGGGCGGCTATGGCTACACCTTC. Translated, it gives CASSLRGGYGYTF.

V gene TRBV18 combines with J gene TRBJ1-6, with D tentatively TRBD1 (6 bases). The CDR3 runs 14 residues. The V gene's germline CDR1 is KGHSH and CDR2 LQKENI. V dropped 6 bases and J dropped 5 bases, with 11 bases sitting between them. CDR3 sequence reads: CASSVRQDNSPLHF. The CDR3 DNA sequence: TGTGCCAGCTCCGTCCGACAGGATAATTCACCCCTCCACTTT.

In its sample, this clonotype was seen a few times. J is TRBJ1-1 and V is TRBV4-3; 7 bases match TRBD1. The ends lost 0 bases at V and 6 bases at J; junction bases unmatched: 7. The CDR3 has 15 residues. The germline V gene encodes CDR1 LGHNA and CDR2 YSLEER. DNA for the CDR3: TGCGCCAGCAGCCAAGATAAAGGGGGCGCGTCTGAAGCTTTCTTT. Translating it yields CASSQDKGGASEAFF.

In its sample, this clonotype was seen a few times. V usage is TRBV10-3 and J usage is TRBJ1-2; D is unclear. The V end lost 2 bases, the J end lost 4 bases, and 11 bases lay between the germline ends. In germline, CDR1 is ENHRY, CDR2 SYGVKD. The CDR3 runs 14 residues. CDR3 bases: TGTGCCATCAGTGAGCCTGGGATTGGCTATGGCTACACCTTC. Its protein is CAISEPGIGYGYTF.

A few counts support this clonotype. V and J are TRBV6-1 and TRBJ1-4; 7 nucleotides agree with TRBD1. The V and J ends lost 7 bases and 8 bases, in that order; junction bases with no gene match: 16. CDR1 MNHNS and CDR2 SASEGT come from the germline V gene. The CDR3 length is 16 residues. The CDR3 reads CASKPYQQGRVEKLFF. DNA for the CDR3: TGTGCCAGCAAACCATATCAACAGGGGCGGGTGGAAAAACTGTTTTTT.